This TCR beta chain was captured by sequencing in a study of cytomegalovirus exposure and HLA in healthy donors. 60 Vbeta and 13 Jbeta primers were used in PCR. Produced via immunoSEQ multiplex PCR; TCRdb's table is partial and in-frame only. Of tens of thousands of clones listed, 75% are singletons. In its sample, this clone ranks as medium-sized (0.01 to 0.1%). The antigen is undetermined. Study results and limitations: Analyses of presence/absence relied on an assumption of roughly uniform sequencing depth across donors. Several V segments, TRBV6-2 and TRBV6-3 among them, could not be told apart and were dropped. A previous analysis found most TCR beta V segments productive roughly 90% or roughly 30% of the time.

With 4 bases clipped from V and 2 bases from J, the junction kept 6 bases outside the gene matches. CDR1 and CDR2 (germline): MRHNA, SNTAGT. The CDR3 is made up of 15 amino acids. Input material: PBMCs. The chain joins TRBV6-4 to TRBJ2-3; TRBD2 matches at 7 bases. This TCR was recovered from a woman aged 40 to 50 in good health and CMV-seronegative. CDR3 DNA: TGTGCCAGCAGTGGGGTAGCGGGTTCCACAGATACGCAGTATTTT. Translated, it gives CASSGVAGSTDTQYF.